These T cell receptor beta chains were read from a single sample in a study of control samples from healthy donors and cancer patients. Assay: immunoSEQ multiplex PCR; the TCRdb copy retains only in-frame clones and omits some. The sample lists 110,000 or so clones, approximately 82% occurring once. Sample: blood. The receptors shown here come from a young man in good health. CDR3s leave out the opening cysteine and the closing phenylalanine or tryptophan. Each record gives: V gene, J gene, clone size, CDR3 protein. Size is stated for part of the rows, as once, few or many counts, or as a class when the clone is expanded.

>TRBV28|TRBJ2-7|.
ASSLVRRAPGEQY
>TRBV2|TRBJ2-1|.
ASSEIPGGEQF
>TRBV4-3|TRBJ2-6|.
ASSQALTGGLSGANVLT
>TRBV19|TRBJ1-2|.
ASSITDPLYGYT
>TRBV6-5|TRBJ1-5|.
ASSRGPLEQAQH
>TRBV4-3|TRBJ1-6|once
ASSQEASSYNSPLH
>TRBV6-1|TRBJ2-2|.
ASSETGGRTGELF
>TRBV6-1|TRBJ1-1|.
ASSEGRIMNTEAF
>TRBV29-1|TRBJ2-5|.
SVGMALDGETQY
>TRBV6-1|TRBJ1-3|.
ASSDSRDRGLRRY